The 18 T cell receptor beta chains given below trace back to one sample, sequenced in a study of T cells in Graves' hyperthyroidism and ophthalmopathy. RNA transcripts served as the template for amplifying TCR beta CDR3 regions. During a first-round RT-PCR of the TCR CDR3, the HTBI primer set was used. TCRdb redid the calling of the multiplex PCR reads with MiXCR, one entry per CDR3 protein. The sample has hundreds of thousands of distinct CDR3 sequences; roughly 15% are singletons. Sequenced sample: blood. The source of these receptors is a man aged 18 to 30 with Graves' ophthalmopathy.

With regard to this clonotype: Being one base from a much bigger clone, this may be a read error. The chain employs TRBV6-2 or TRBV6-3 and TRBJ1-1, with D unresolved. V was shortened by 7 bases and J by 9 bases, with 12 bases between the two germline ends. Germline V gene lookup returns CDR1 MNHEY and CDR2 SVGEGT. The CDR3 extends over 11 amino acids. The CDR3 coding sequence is TGTGCCAGCACCCTCGGTCCGCAAGCTTTCTTT. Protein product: CASTLGPQAFF.

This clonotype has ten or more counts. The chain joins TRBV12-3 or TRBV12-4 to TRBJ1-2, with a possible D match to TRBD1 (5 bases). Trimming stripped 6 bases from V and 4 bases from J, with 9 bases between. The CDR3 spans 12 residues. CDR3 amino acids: CASRGVAYGYTF. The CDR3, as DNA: TGTGCCAGCAGAGGGGTAGCCTATGGCTACACCTTC.

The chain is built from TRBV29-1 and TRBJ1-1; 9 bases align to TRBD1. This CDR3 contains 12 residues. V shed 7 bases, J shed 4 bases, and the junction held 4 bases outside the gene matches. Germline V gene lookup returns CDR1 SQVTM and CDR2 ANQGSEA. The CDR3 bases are TGCAGCGCTGGGACAGGGCCCACTGAAGCTTTCTTT. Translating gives CSAGTGPTEAFF.

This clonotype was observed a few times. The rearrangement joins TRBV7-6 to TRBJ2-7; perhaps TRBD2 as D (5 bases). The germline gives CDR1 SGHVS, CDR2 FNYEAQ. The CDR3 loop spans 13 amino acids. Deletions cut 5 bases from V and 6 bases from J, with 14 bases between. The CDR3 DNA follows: TGTGCCAGCAGCATGAAGGAGGCCCGCGAGCAGTACTTC. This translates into CASSMKEAREQYF.

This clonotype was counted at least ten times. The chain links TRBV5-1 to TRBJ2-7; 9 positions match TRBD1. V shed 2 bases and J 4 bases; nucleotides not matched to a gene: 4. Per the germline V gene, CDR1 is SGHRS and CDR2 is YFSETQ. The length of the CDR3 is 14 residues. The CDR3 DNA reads TGCGCCAGCAGCTTCGGGACAGGGCGATACGAGCAGTACTTC. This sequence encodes CASSFGTGRYEQYF.

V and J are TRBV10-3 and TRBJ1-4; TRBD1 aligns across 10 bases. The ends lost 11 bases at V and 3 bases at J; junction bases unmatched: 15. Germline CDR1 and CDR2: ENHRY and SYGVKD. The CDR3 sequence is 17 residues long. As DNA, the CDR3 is TGTGCCGCCCTCCCCGGGACAGGGGTTGTAGCTAATGAAAAACTGTTTTTT. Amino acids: CAALPGTGVVANEKLFF.

In DNA, the CDR3 is TGTGCCAGCAGCCAAGTAAGGGACAATGAGCAGTTCTTC. This encodes CASSQVRDNEQFF. The chain recombines TRBV3-1 with TRBJ2-1; D unclear. This CDR3 comprises 13 residues. Trimming cost V 1 base and J 5 bases, with 6 bases left between them. CDR1 is LGHDT, CDR2 YNNKEL, per germline (reference sequence).

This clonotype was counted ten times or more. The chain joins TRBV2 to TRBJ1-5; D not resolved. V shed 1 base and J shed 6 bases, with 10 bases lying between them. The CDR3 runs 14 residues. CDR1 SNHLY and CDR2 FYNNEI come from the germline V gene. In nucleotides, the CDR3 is TGTGCCAGCAGTGAAGTGTCAGATTCTCAGCCCCAGCATTTT. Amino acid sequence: CASSEVSDSQPQHF.

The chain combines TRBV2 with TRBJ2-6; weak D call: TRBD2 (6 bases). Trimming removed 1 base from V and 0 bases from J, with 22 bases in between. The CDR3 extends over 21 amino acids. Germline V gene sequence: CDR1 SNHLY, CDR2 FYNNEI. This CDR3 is CASSEERAVDLSVSGANVLTF. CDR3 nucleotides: TGTGCCAGCAGTGAAGAGCGGGCGGTCGACCTTTCCGTCTCTGGGGCCAACGTCCTGACTTTC.

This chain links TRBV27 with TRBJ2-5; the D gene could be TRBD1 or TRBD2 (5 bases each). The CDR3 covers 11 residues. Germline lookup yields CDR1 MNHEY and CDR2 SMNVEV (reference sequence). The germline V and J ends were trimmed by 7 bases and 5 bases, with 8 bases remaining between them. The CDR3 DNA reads TGTGCCAGCAATTGGGGGGAGACCCAGTACTTC. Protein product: CASNWGETQYF.

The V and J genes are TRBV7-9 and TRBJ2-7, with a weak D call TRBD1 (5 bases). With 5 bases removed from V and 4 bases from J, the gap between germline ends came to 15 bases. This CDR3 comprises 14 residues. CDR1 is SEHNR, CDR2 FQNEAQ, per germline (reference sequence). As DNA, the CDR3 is TGTGCCAGCAGCCCACCCTCTGCAGGGTACGAGCAGTACTTC. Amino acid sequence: CASSPPSAGYEQYF. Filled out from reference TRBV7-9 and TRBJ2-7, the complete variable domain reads DTGVSQNPRHKITKRGQNVTFRCDPISEHNRLYWYRQTLGQGPEFLTYFQNEAQLEKSRLLSDRFSAERPKGSFSTLEIQRTEQGDSAMYLCASSPPSAGYEQYFGPGTRLTVT.

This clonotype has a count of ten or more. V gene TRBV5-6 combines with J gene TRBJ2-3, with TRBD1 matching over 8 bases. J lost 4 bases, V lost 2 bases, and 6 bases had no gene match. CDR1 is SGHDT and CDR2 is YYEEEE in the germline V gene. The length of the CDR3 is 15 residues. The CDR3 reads CASSFQGAPADTQYF. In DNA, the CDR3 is TGTGCCAGCAGCTTTCAGGGGGCGCCGGCAGATACGCAGTATTTT.

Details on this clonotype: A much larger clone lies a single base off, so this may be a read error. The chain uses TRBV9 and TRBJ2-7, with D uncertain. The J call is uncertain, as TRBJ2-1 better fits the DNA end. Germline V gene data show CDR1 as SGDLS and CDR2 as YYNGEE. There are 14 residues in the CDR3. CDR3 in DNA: TGTGCCAGCAGTTACGGGTTTGGCAGTTACGAGCAGTTCTTC. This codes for CASSYGFGSYEQFF.

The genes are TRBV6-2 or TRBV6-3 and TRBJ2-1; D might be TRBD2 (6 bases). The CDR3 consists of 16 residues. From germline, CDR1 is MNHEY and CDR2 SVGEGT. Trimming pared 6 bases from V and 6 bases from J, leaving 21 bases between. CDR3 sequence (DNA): TGTGCCAGCAGCCACCTTAGCGGAGTTAGGGGCAATGAGCAGTTCTTC. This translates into CASSHLSGVRGNEQFF.

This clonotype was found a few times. CDR3 bases: TGCGCCAGCAGTGAGTCGTTGTCGTACTCCTACAATGAGCAGTTCTTC. Its translation: CASSESLSYSYNEQFF. The chain joins TRBV10-1 to TRBJ2-1; D call uncertain. CDR1 WNHNN and CDR2 SYGVQD come from the germline V gene (reference sequence). V lost 0 bases, J lost 0 bases, and 9 bases lay in between. The CDR3 runs 16 residues.

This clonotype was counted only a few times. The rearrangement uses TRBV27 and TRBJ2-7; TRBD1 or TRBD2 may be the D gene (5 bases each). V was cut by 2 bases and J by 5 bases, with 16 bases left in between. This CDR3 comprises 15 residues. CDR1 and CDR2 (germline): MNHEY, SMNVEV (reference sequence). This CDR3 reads CASSLRGVRGHEQYF. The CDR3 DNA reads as TGTGCCAGCAGTTTAAGGGGCGTTCGGGGCCACGAGCAGTACTTC.

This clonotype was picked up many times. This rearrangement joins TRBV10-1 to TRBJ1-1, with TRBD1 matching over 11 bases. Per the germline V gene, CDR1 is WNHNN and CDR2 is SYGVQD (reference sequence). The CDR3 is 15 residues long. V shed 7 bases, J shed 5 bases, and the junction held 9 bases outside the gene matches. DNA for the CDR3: TGCGCCAGCACCAGGGACAGGGGGGTTTGGACTGAAGCTTTCTTT. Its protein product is CASTRDRGVWTEAFF.

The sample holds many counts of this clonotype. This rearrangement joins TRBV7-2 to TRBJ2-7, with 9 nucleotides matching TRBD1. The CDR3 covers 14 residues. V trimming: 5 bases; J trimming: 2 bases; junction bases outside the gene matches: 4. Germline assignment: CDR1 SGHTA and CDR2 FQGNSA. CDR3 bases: TGTGCCAGCAGCCCGACAGGGGGAACCTACGAGCAGTACTTC. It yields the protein CASSPTGGTYEQYF.